Listed below are T cell receptor beta chains from one sample, sequenced in a study of shared clonotypes between healthy human individuals. This table comes from immunoSEQ multiplex PCR, and its TCRdb copy is limited to in-frame clones, with some not included. The sample has 2 million to 2.5 million clones; more than 90% are singletons. Input material: naive CD4+ T cells sorted from blood. The receptors stem from a young man in good health. CDR3s include the opening cysteine and the closing phenylalanine or tryptophan. Each record gives: CDR3 protein, J gene, V gene, D gene. A D gene is named only where the DNA matches it firmly.

CDR3aa: CASSQGTGVNEKLFF; j_gene: TRBJ1-4; v_gene: TRBV7-9; d_gene: TRBD1
CDR3aa: CATSRDGGGANYEQYF; j_gene: TRBJ2-7; v_gene: TRBV15; d_gene: .
CDR3aa: CASSQLSPYEQYF; j_gene: TRBJ2-7; v_gene: TRBV28; d_gene: .
CDR3aa: CASSAQDSGYGYTF; j_gene: TRBJ1-2; v_gene: TRBV6-1; d_gene: .
CDR3aa: CASSSFRLSSYNEQFF; j_gene: TRBJ2-1; v_gene: TRBV5-1; d_gene: .
CDR3aa: CSAPRSNYGYTF; j_gene: TRBJ1-2; v_gene: TRBV29-1; d_gene: .
CDR3aa: CASSRRSRQETQYF; j_gene: TRBJ2-5; v_gene: TRBV27; d_gene: .
CDR3aa: CASSVHRGPPDF; j_gene: TRBJ2-7; v_gene: TRBV6-1; d_gene: TRBD1
CDR3aa: CASNNRDRHTDTQYF; j_gene: TRBJ2-3; v_gene: TRBV2; d_gene: TRBD1
CDR3aa: CASSVRTGGDEQFF; j_gene: TRBJ2-1; v_gene: TRBV9; d_gene: TRBD2
CDR3aa: CASSQGGNTEAFF; j_gene: TRBJ1-1; v_gene: TRBV7-9; d_gene: .
CDR3aa: CASSQDGTGNEKLFF; j_gene: TRBJ1-4; v_gene: TRBV4-2; d_gene: TRBD1
CDR3aa: CASSIAGGNYGYTF; j_gene: TRBJ1-2; v_gene: TRBV19; d_gene: .
CDR3aa: CAWGDSNYEQYF; j_gene: TRBJ2-7; v_gene: TRBV30; d_gene: TRBD1
CDR3aa: CASARGGGNQPQHF; j_gene: TRBJ1-5; v_gene: TRBV25-1; d_gene: .
CDR3aa: CASGLGGQGAGETQYF; j_gene: TRBJ2-5; v_gene: TRBV12-5; d_gene: TRBD1
CDR3aa: CASRVEGLGDTQYF; j_gene: TRBJ2-3; v_gene: TRBV7-2; d_gene: .
CDR3aa: CASSFLQNTGELFF; j_gene: TRBJ2-2; v_gene: TRBV5-1; d_gene: .
CDR3aa: CATWKQGAANTEAFF; j_gene: TRBJ1-1; v_gene: TRBV6-5; d_gene: TRBD1
CDR3aa: CASSAYGATNEKLFF; j_gene: TRBJ1-4; v_gene: TRBV9; d_gene: .
CDR3aa: CASSYGGAGTGELFF; j_gene: TRBJ2-2; v_gene: TRBV6-5; d_gene: .
CDR3aa: CASSLELAGDTQYF; j_gene: TRBJ2-3; v_gene: TRBV7-9; d_gene: TRBD2
CDR3aa: CETGGEKLFF; j_gene: TRBJ1-4; v_gene: TRBV27; d_gene: .
CDR3aa: CASSSGDGVNQPQHF; j_gene: TRBJ1-5; v_gene: TRBV5-1; d_gene: .
CDR3aa: CASSFGGSSYNEQFF; j_gene: TRBJ2-1; v_gene: TRBV11-2; d_gene: TRBD2
CDR3aa: CASSQSGGAYEQYF; j_gene: TRBJ2-7; v_gene: TRBV7-9; d_gene: TRBD2
CDR3aa: CASSLLGEGNTEAFF; j_gene: TRBJ1-1; v_gene: TRBV5-6; d_gene: .
CDR3aa: CASSMVRNYGYTF; j_gene: TRBJ1-2; v_gene: TRBV19; d_gene: .
CDR3aa: CSARGGNEQFF; j_gene: TRBJ2-1; v_gene: TRBV20-1; d_gene: .
CDR3aa: CASTLGGVEETQYF; j_gene: TRBJ2-5; v_gene: TRBV11-2; d_gene: TRBD2
CDR3aa: CASSYSNRGVYNEQFF; j_gene: TRBJ2-1; v_gene: TRBV6-5; d_gene: TRBD1
CDR3aa: CASSQDWGKRTGELFF; j_gene: TRBJ2-2; v_gene: TRBV4-1; d_gene: .
CDR3aa: CASRRTATYEQYF; j_gene: TRBJ2-7; v_gene: TRBV5-1; d_gene: .
CDR3aa: CASSIAPGTGTYEQYF; j_gene: TRBJ2-7; v_gene: TRBV19; d_gene: TRBD1
CDR3aa: CSATDYGYTF; j_gene: TRBJ1-2; v_gene: TRBV20-1; d_gene: .
CDR3aa: CASSFPNTDTQYF; j_gene: TRBJ2-3; v_gene: TRBV7-2; d_gene: .
CDR3aa: CASSKFHGGVGNGYTF; j_gene: TRBJ1-2; v_gene: TRBV21-1; d_gene: .
CDR3aa: CAWSPQGGIYEQYF; j_gene: TRBJ2-7; v_gene: TRBV30; d_gene: .
CDR3aa: CASSIGTGVGAIQYF; j_gene: TRBJ2-4; v_gene: TRBV19; d_gene: TRBD1
CDR3aa: CASSEALAGGIAAFF; j_gene: TRBJ1-1; v_gene: TRBV2; d_gene: TRBD1
CDR3aa: CASSEEQGSNQPQHF; j_gene: TRBJ1-5; v_gene: TRBV2; d_gene: TRBD1
CDR3aa: CASSIPGNNYGYTF; j_gene: TRBJ1-2; v_gene: TRBV19; d_gene: .